This T cell receptor beta chain was identified in a study of Graves' ophthalmopathy and Graves' hyperthyroidism. Out of 9.5 to 10 ml of fresh peripheral blood, PBMCs were obtained. For repertoire sequencing, the TCR beta CDR3 regions were amplified from RNA transcripts. RT-PCR with HTBI primers came first, then second-round multiplex PCR. MiXCR was run by TCRdb on the multiplex PCR reads, yielding one entry per CDR3 protein. The table has approximately 640,000 distinct CDR3 sequences, roughly 39% seen once. The CDR3 sequence is 12 residues long. CDR1 and CDR2 (germline): LNHDA, SQIVND (reference sequence). Trimming stripped 3 bases from V and 10 bases from J, with 12 bases between.

Specimen: peripheral blood. The receptor was derived from an adult man with Graves' ophthalmopathy. The chain combines TRBV19 with TRBJ1-1; possibly TRBD1 for D (5 bases). DNA for the CDR3: TGTGCCAGTAGTATGGAGGGTGGGGCAGCTTTCTTT. It translates to CASSMEGGAAFF.